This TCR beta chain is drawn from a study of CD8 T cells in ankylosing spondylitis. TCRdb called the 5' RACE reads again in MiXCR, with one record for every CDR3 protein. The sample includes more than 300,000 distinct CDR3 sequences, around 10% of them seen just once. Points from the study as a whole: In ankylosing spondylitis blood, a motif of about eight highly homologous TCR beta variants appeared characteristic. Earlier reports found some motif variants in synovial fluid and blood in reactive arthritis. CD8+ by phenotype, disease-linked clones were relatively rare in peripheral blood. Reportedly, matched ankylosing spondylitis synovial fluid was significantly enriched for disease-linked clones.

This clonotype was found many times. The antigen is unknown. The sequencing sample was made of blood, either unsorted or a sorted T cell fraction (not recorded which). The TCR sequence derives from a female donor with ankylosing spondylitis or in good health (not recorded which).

The CDR3 here is CASSRSYYNEQFF. The CDR3 bases are TGTGCCAGCAGCCGATCGTACTACAATGAGCAGTTCTTC. The genes are TRBV27 and TRBJ2-1; D ambiguous. This CDR3 comprises 13 residues. Trimming removed 6 bases at V and 3 bases at J, with 9 bases between. Germline CDR1 MNHEY, CDR2 SMNVEV (reference sequence).